The T cell receptor beta chain described here comes from a study of shared clonotypes between healthy human individuals. CD45RO negativity and positive selection for CCR7 defined naive CD8 cells, a population that excluded terminally differentiated effector memory CD45RA+ cells. The CDR3 spans 12 residues. Trimming took off 4 bases at V and 5 bases at J, with 9 bases between the two ends. The V gene's germline CDR1 is SEHNR and CDR2 FQNEAQ (reference sequence). This table comes from immunoSEQ multiplex PCR, and its TCRdb copy is limited to in-frame clones, with some not included. The sample shows more than 2 million clones, roughly 95% of them seen only once.

The TCR originated in a man aged 18-30 years in good health. The sequencing input was naive CD8+ T cells sorted from blood. The chain recombines TRBV7-9 with TRBJ2-7; D possibly corresponds to TRBD1 (6 bases). The CDR3 DNA reads as TGTGCCAGCAGCTACAGGGTCGACGAGCAGTACTTC. It yields the protein CASSYRVDEQYF.